Following are 5 T cell receptor beta chains from one sample sequenced in a study of response to subunit inactivated influenza vaccine. TCRdb redid the calling of the RT-PCR reads with MiXCR, one entry per CDR3 protein. In the table there are some 850,000 distinct CDR3 sequences, approximately 17% of which are singletons. Material: PBMCs from blood, obtained more than 4 days after vaccination. These receptors originate from a man over 45 who received an inactivated influenza vaccine.

In this sample, this clonotype turned up a few times. The chain has TRBV6-1 and TRBJ1-1; 10 positions agree with TRBD1. In germline, CDR1 is MNHNS, CDR2 SASEGT. V gave up 6 bases and J gave up 4 bases; unmatched junction bases: 8. CDR3 size: 15 residues. CDR3 coding DNA: TGTGCCAGCAGGCTCGGACAGGGGGTTTCCACTGAAGCTTTCTTT. It codes for CASRLGQGVSTEAFF.

This clonotype was detected only a few times. V is TRBV11-2 and J is TRBJ2-7; D might be TRBD1 (6 bases). CDR1 is SGHAT, CDR2 FQNNGV, per germline. The CDR3 is 13 residues long. V lost 5 bases and J lost 4, with 12 bases in between. The CDR3 bases are TGTGCCAGCAGCCTGGGGGCCATGTACGAGCAGTACTTC. This sequence encodes CASSLGAMYEQYF.

This chain links TRBV7-9 with TRBJ1-1, with D possibly being TRBD1 (5 bases). The CDR3 covers 14 residues. Trimming cost V 5 bases and J 6 bases, with 16 bases left between them. CDR1 and CDR2 from the germline V gene are SEHNR and FQNEAQ (reference sequence). CDR3 coding DNA: TGTGCCAGCAGCCCCGGGACCCAGATGGCTGAAGCTTTCTTT. Amino acid sequence: CASSPGTQMAEAFF.

The CDR3 spells CASSSGRGKAFF. CDR3 in DNA: TGTGCCAGCAGTTCCGGTAGGGGGAAAGCTTTCTTT. The chain uses TRBV12-3 or TRBV12-4 and TRBJ1-1; D possibly corresponds to TRBD1 (6 bases). Deletions cut 4 bases from V and 9 bases from J, with 12 bases between. The CDR3 consists of 12 residues.

In its sample, this clonotype was seen a few times. V is TRBV28 and J is TRBJ2-6; D gene uncertain. CDR1 is MDHEN, CDR2 SYDVKM, per germline. V was shortened by 1 base and J by 2 bases, with 9 bases between the two germline ends. This CDR3 spans 16 amino acids. The CDR3 bases are TGTGCCAGCAGTTTATTGAATCAGGCTGGGGCCAACGTCCTGACTTTC. Amino acid sequence: CASSLLNQAGANVLTF.